This is a list of T cell receptor beta chains from one sample in a study of blood T cells in healthy people across ages. TCRdb reanalysed the 5' RACE reads using MiXCR and keeps one entry per CDR3 protein. The profile shows 550,000 to 600,000 distinct CDR3 sequences, roughly 28% of them singletons. The sequenced material came from blood. The origin of the receptors is a woman in her 70s in good health. Both conserved end residues are part of each CDR3.

TRBJ2-7 | TRBV20-1 | CSARQLGEQYF
TRBJ1-2 | TRBV6-5 | CASTSSHYGYTF
TRBJ2-1 | TRBV4-1 | CASSLYSYNEQFF
TRBJ2-7 | TRBV7-2 | CASSLIGTGHYEQYF
TRBJ2-4 | TRBV29-1 | CSVDPLPGLAKNIQYF
TRBJ2-1 | TRBV7-9 | CASSLGGGPKQFF
TRBJ2-3 | TRBV9 | CASSPDISDTQYF
TRBJ2-1 | TRBV5-1 | CASSPGQIYNEQFF
TRBJ1-1 | TRBV5-7 | CASSRGVQRLSLNTEAFF
TRBJ1-1 | TRBV7-9 | CASLAGLTEAFF
TRBJ1-2 | TRBV12-3/TRBV12-4 | CASSFLRVLRGGYTF
TRBJ1-1 | TRBV30 | CAWSLGNTEAFF
TRBJ1-2 | TRBV20-1 | CSARKPGTVDYGYTF
TRBJ1-5 | TRBV25-1 | CASSELGRQPQHF
TRBJ2-2 | TRBV20-1 | CSTATGSGELFF
TRBJ1-4 | TRBV7-2 | CASSFNEKLFF
TRBJ2-4 | TRBV6-6 | CASISSGFFQYF
TRBJ1-2 | TRBV19 | CASSIFNGYTF
TRBJ2-3 | TRBV20-1 | CSAQLAGEVDTQYF
TRBJ2-7 | TRBV10-3 | CAISQDGASVF
TRBJ1-3 | TRBV29-1 | CSVSGRGGGQDTIYF
TRBJ2-7 | TRBV4-2 | CASSLAGATPSEQYF
TRBJ1-2 | TRBV18 | CASSPLSTVNYGYTF
TRBJ2-5 | TRBV7-2 | CASSVGVSETQYF